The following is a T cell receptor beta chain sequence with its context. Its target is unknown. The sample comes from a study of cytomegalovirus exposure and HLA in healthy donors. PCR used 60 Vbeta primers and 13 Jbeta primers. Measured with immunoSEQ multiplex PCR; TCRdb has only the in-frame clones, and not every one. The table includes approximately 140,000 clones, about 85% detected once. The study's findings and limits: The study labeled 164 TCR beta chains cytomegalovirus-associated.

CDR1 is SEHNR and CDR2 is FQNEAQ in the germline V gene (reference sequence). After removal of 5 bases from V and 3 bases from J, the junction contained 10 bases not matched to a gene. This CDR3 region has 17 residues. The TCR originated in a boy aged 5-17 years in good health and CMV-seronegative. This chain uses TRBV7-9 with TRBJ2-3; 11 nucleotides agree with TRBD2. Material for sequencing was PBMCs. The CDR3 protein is CASSTILAGDQTDTQYF. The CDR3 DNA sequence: TGTGCCAGCAGCACAATACTAGCGGGGGATCAGACAGATACGCAGTATTTT.